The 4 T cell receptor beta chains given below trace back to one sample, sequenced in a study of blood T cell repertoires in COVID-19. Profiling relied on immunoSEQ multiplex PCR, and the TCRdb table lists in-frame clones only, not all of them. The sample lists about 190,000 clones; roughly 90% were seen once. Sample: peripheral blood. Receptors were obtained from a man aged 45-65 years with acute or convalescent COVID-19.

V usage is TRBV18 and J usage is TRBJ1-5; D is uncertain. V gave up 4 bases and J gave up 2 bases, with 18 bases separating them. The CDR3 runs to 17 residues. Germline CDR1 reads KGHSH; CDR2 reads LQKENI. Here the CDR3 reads CASSLLSGVPGNQPQHF. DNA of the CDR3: TGTGCCAGCTCACTCCTCTCCGGGGTACCGGGCAATCAGCCCCAGCATTTT. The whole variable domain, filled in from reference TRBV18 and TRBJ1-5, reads NAGVMQNPRHLVRRRGQEARLRCSPMKGHSHVYWYRQLPEEGLKFMVYLQKENIIDESGMPKERFSAEFPKEGPSILRIQQVVRGDSAAYFCASSLLSGVPGNQPQHFGDGTRLSIL.

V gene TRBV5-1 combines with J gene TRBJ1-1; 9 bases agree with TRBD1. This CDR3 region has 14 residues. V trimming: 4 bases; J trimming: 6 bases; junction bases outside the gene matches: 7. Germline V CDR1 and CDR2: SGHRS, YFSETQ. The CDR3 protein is CASSPGQGLAEAFF. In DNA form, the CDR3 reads TGCGCCAGCAGCCCGGGACAGGGTCTAGCTGAAGCTTTCTTT.

The CDR3 spells CASSYFQNTGELFF. CDR3 nucleotide sequence: TGTGCCAGCAGTTACTTCCAGAACACCGGGGAGCTGTTTTTT. The chain couples TRBV6-2 or TRBV6-3 to TRBJ2-2; D uncertain. V shed 1 base and J shed 1 base, with 4 bases lying between them. CDR3 length equals 14 residues. Per the germline V gene, CDR1 is MNHEY and CDR2 is SVGEGT.

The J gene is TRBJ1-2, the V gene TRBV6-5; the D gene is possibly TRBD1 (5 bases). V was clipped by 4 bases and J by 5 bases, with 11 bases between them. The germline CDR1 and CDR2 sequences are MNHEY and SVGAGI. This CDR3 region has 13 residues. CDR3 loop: CASSLTSGYGYTF. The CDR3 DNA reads TGTGCCAGCAGTTTGACCTCAGGGTATGGCTACACCTTC.